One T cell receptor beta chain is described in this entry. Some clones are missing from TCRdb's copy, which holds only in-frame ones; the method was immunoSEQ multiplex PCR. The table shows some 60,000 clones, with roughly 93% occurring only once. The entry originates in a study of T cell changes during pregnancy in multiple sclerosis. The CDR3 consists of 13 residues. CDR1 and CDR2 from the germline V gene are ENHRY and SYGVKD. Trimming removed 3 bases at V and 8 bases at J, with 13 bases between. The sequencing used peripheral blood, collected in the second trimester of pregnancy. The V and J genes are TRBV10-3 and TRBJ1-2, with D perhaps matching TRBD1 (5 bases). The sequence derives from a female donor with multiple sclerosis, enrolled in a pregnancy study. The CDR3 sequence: CAISELGRGGYTF. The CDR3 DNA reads TGTGCCATCAGTGAATTGGGGCGGGGGGGCTACACCTTC.